This T cell receptor (beta chain) comes out of a study of OX40 agonist ivuxolimab in advanced cancers. Background on the study: Partial responses were achieved by three patients: one hepatocellular carcinoma, two cutaneous melanoma. Study conclusions and caveats: Some nonresponders likewise displayed low normalized T-cell clonal expansion.

Profiling relied on immunoSEQ multiplex PCR, and the TCRdb table lists in-frame clones only, not all of them. This sample has tens of thousands of clones, with 86% found just once. The CDR3 has 13 residues. Germline lookup yields CDR1 SGHAT and CDR2 FQNNGV. V dropped 1 base and J dropped 2 bases, with 5 bases sitting between them. With respect to this clone: Its antigen is as yet unknown.

This sequence originates from an adult with an advanced solid tumor such as melanoma, head and neck, liver or kidney cancer. The V call is TRBV11-2, the J call TRBJ1-2; D ambiguous. Sample: CD4+ or CD8+ T cells sorted from blood, taken in a trial of the OX40 agonist ivuxolimab. The chain's CDR3 is CASSLGGNYGYTF. The CDR3 nucleotides read TGTGCCAGCAGCTTAGGAGGGAACTATGGCTACACCTTC.